This T cell receptor (beta chain) was retrieved from a study of T cell responses to AZD1222 COVID-19 vaccine. Study results and caveats: Across spike, vaccine-associated CD4 TCRs were found, dominant at 160-218 and 743-854. Elevations in Spike-specific TCR breadth and depth followed administration of two AZD1222 doses. The sample set comprised mostly white British donors with more females, and clonal diversity was possibly underestimated.

Notes on this clone: Its matching antigen is unknown.

TCRdb's table, derived via immunoSEQ multiplex PCR, lists solely in-frame clones and lacks some. Of 150,000 or so clones in the sample, over 85% were seen once. This CDR3 is built from 15 residues. Germline values: CDR1 SNHLY, CDR2 FYNNEI. Trimming stripped 6 bases from V and 1 base from J, with 15 bases between. The chain couples TRBV2 to TRBJ2-5, with D possibly matching TRBD2 (6 bases). The sequence came from an adult in good health. Sequenced here: peripheral blood, sampled on day 0 of AZD1222 vaccination. This CDR3 reads CASRRGWGSQETQYF. Here the CDR3 DNA reads TGTGCCAGCAGGCGGGGCTGGGGGAGCCAAGAGACCCAGTACTTC.